There are a few counts of the clone carrying this T cell receptor (beta chain). Germline CDR1 is SGHTA and CDR2 is FQGNSA. This CDR3 has 15 residues. The V and J ends lost 1 base and 0 bases respectively, with 7 bases between them. This sample was taken from a study of blood T cell repertoires in COVID-19. As for the study in general: The cDNA or gDNA used as material had been derived from T cells, B-cell-depleted T cells, or PBMCs.

Study processing details: Counts of nucleated cells, estimated from reference gene primer amplification, were obtained. Method: immunoSEQ multiplex PCR; TCRdb's copy keeps in-frame clones and lacks some. The V and J calls and clone size come from that table; D and trimming were worked out from the DNA. Of approximately 190,000 clones detected, 87% appear once; the ten largest clones hold about 22%. This sequence was found in a man between 60 and 70 years old with active or convalescent COVID-19. The sample comprised peripheral blood. This chain links TRBV7-2 with TRBJ1-5; D ambiguous. CDR3 nucleotides: TGTGCCAGCAGCTTAGGGCCTTATAGCAATCAGCCCCAGCATTTT. It codes for CASSLGPYSNQPQHF.